A single sample is the source of the 5 T cell receptor beta chains below, sequenced in a study of blood T cell repertoires in COVID-19. Sequenced by immunoSEQ multiplex PCR; TCRdb stores in-frame clones only, minus some. This sample has around 55,000 clones; about nine tenths occur once, and the top ten carry 1.4%. The sequenced sample consisted of peripheral blood. All receptors derive from a man aged 55 to 70 with acute or convalescent COVID-19.

The chain recombines TRBV11-3 with TRBJ2-1, with a tentative D call TRBD2 (5 bases). Germline CDR1 and CDR2: SGHNT and YENEEA. The V end was cut by 0 bases, the J end by 0 bases, with 18 bases between. The length of the CDR3 is 19 residues. CDR3 protein: CASSLEVLDSFSSYNEQFF. For the CDR3, the DNA is TGTGCCAGCAGCTTAGAAGTTCTGGACTCCTTCAGCTCCTACAATGAGCAGTTCTTC.

The chain is built from TRBV3-1 (or the pseudogene TRBV3-2) and TRBJ1-5; possible D gene TRBD1, 6 bases. Trimming shortened V by 3 bases and J by 2 bases, and 14 bases separated the two germline ends. The CDR3 has 16 amino acids. Germline V gene data show CDR1 as LGHDT and CDR2 as YNNKEL (reference sequence). The CDR3 here is CASSHGGAGGNQPQHF. CDR3 bases: TGTGCCAGCAGCCATGGGGGGGCCGGGGGCAATCAGCCCCAGCATTTT.

The gene calls are TRBV11-2 and TRBJ1-1; D possibly corresponds to TRBD1 (6 bases). The V gene lost 1 base and the J gene lost 4 bases, with 13 bases spanning the gap. Germline loops: CDR1 SGHAT, CDR2 FQNNGV. The CDR3 is 15 residues long. CDR3 loop: CASSLVARGGTEAFF. CDR3 sequence (DNA): TGTGCCAGCAGCTTAGTGGCCAGGGGTGGCACTGAAGCTTTCTTT.

This chain connects TRBV29-1 to TRBJ2-3, with D uncertain. This CDR3 is 13 amino acids long. Per the germline V gene, CDR1 is SQVTM and CDR2 is ANQGSEA. Deletions cut 4 bases from V and 1 base from J, with 9 bases between. As DNA, the CDR3 is TGCAGCGTTGGTGCGGTAGGCACAGATACGCAGTATTTT. Residues: CSVGAVGTDTQYF.

The chain links TRBV7-2 to TRBJ1-1; possibly TRBD1 for D (6 bases). V gave up 4 bases and J gave up 6 bases, with 15 bases separating them. The CDR3 runs to 14 residues. The germline gives CDR1 SGHTA, CDR2 FQGNSA. CDR3 sequence reads: CASSSNRDGPEAFF. The CDR3 nucleotides read TGTGCCAGCAGCTCGAACAGGGACGGGCCTGAAGCTTTCTTT.